Below, 9 T cell receptor beta chains from the same sample are listed, as sequenced in a study of shared clonotypes between healthy human individuals. Naive CD8 cells comprised CD45RO-negative, CCR7-positively selected cells, excluding terminally differentiated effector memory CD45RA+ cells. Measured with immunoSEQ multiplex PCR; TCRdb has only the in-frame clones, and not every one. The sample shows 550,000 to 750,000 clones, around 90% of them seen only once. Sequences were obtained from naive CD8+ T cells sorted from blood. Receptors originate from a young man in good health.

The rearrangement joins TRBV10-3 to TRBJ2-7, with D perhaps TRBD2 (6 bases). V lost 8 bases and J lost 2, with 13 bases in between. CDR3 length equals 13 residues. In germline, CDR1 is ENHRY, CDR2 SYGVKD. CDR3 coding DNA: TGTGCCATCCGTGGACCGGGGGCCTACGAGCAGTACTTC. Protein sequence: CAIRGPGAYEQYF.

The CDR3 coding sequence is TGTGCCAGCAGCTTTGGGGTGCCTGGAGGAAACACCATATATTTT. Protein: CASSFGVPGGNTIYF. The gene calls are TRBV13 and TRBJ1-3; D call uncertain. The CDR3 is 15 residues long. The V end lost 3 bases, the J end lost 4 bases, and 13 bases lay between the germline ends. Germline loops: CDR1 PRHDT, CDR2 FYEKMQ (reference sequence).

The chain links TRBV7-2 to TRBJ2-2; TRBD1 matches at 8 bases. The length of the CDR3 is 18 residues. V lost 2 bases and J lost 4; bases outside the gene matches: 12. Germline assignment: CDR1 SGHTA and CDR2 FQGNSA. CDR3 sequence reads: CASSLLGPGQDLTGELFF. In DNA, the CDR3 is TGTGCCAGCAGCTTACTGGGCCCGGGACAGGACCTCACCGGGGAGCTGTTTTTT.

The chain carries TRBV5-1 and TRBJ2-2, with D tentatively TRBD1 (6 bases). Germline lookup yields CDR1 SGHRS and CDR2 YFSETQ. With 7 bases removed from V and 3 bases from J, the gap between germline ends came to 10 bases. The CDR3 consists of 13 residues. CDR3 in amino acids: CASLPGDTGELFF. CDR3 bases: TGCGCCAGCCTTCCAGGGGACACCGGGGAGCTGTTTTTT.

Comments on this clone: A junction end diverges from the germline sequence, so it may reflect a read error. The genes are TRBV7-7 and TRBJ2-3; D not certain. The germline V gene has CDR1 SSHAT and CDR2 FNYEAQ (reference sequence). CDR3 length: 13 residues. The chain's CDR3 is CASSLVLGDTQYF. Here the CDR3 DNA reads TGTGCTAGCAGCTTAGTACTGGGGGATACGCAGTATTTT.

The V gene is TRBV4-3, the J gene TRBJ2-3; no clear D. CDR3 length equals 14 residues. V was cut by 0 bases and J by 4 bases, with 8 bases left in between. Germline-derived CDR1 and CDR2 are LGHNA and YSLEER. Here the CDR3 reads CASSQDSPADTQYF. The CDR3 DNA is TGCGCCAGCAGCCAAGACTCCCCGGCAGATACGCAGTATTTT.

This chain links TRBV29-1 with TRBJ2-1; D uncertain. V lost 8 bases and J 6 bases, leaving 17 bases between the germline ends. Per the germline V gene, CDR1 is SQVTM and CDR2 is ANQGSEA. The CDR3 length is 13 residues. CDR3 bases: TGCAGCACCCTAGGGATAGCATTCAATGAGCAGTTCTTC. This codes for CSTLGIAFNEQFF.

The chain links TRBV19 to TRBJ2-2; D is perhaps TRBD1 (5 bases). Per germline, CDR1 LNHDA and CDR2 SQIVND (reference sequence). This CDR3 is built from 15 residues. The V and J ends lost 4 bases and 7 bases respectively, with 16 bases between them. CDR3 sequence reads: CASSNPYLGVGELFF. DNA for the CDR3: TGTGCCAGTAGTAACCCTTATCTAGGGGTCGGGGAGCTGTTTTTT.

This clone was recorded once. This chain joins TRBV9 and TRBJ2-1, with 14 bases matching TRBD2. The V gene's germline CDR1 is SGDLS and CDR2 YYNGEE. The V and J ends lost 3 bases and 6 bases, in that order; junction bases with no gene match: 5. The CDR3 has 16 amino acids. The chain's CDR3 is CASSGPGTSGGNEQFF. The CDR3, as DNA: TGTGCCAGCAGCGGCCCCGGGACTAGCGGGGGCAATGAGCAGTTCTTC.